The source of this T cell receptor (beta chain) is a study of T cells in Graves' hyperthyroidism and ophthalmopathy. Study-level points and caveats: Peripheral blood also featured most of the thyroid clonotypes expanded above 0.001. For ophthalmopathy, model prediction preceded onset by a median roughly 6.5 months.

Deletions cut 5 bases from V and 1 base from J, with 23 bases between. The length of the CDR3 is 18 residues. Germline-derived CDR1 and CDR2 are MNHEY and SVGEGT. Comment on this clonotype: Its antigen is still unknown.

From RNA transcripts, TCR beta CDR3 regions were amplified. The HTBI primer set was used in a first-round RT-PCR of the TCR CDR3. TCRdb re-called the multiplex PCR reads through MiXCR, storing one row per CDR3 protein. The table lists hundreds of thousands of distinct CDR3 sequences, about 20% of them singletons. This chain uses TRBV6-2 or TRBV6-3 with TRBJ1-2; D might be TRBD1 (5 bases). This TCR was sampled from a young man with Graves' ophthalmopathy. Material for sequencing was blood. For the CDR3, the DNA is TGTGCCAGCAGTGCCATCGTGGGGGGACTCGACTATAACTATGGCTACACCTTC. Translated, it gives CASSAIVGGLDYNYGYTF.